This T cell receptor (beta chain) was captured by sequencing in a study of T cells after posttransplantation cyclophosphamide. Concerning this clone itself: This specimen includes other DNA sequences encoding the same CDR3.

TCRdb's copy holds only in-frame clones and misses some; the assay was immunoSEQ multiplex PCR. This repertoire shows several thousand clones, approximately 92% found once; its top ten account for around 1.6%. The sequenced material came from memory CD4+ T cells sorted from PBMCs. The source is a woman aged 55-75 years in good health, CMV-negative, and a related stem cell transplant donor.

The CDR3 region is CASSERSGSNSPLHF. For the CDR3, the DNA is TGTGCCAGCAGTGAACGTTCGGGGTCGAATTCACCCCTCCACTTT. This chain joins TRBV6-1 and TRBJ1-6, with D hard to call. This CDR3 spans 15 amino acids. CDR1 MNHNS and CDR2 SASEGT come from the germline V gene. V lost 2 bases, J lost 7 bases, and 12 bases lay in between.